This is a list of T cell receptor beta chains from one sample in a study of shared clonotypes between healthy human individuals. Only in-frame clones appear in the TCRdb table, and some are missing; sequencing was by immunoSEQ multiplex PCR. The table has hundreds of thousands of clones, approximately 97% seen once. Sequencing used memory CD8+ T cells sorted from blood. The receptors derive from a man under 40 in good health. CDR3s include the opening cysteine and the closing phenylalanine or tryptophan. The D gene is left open where the match is weak. Expanded clones get a size class; other rows say once, few or many, or leave the size out.

NA	TRBV28	TRBD1	TRBJ2-5	CASSRQGARETQYF	TGTGCCAGCAGCAGACAGGGGGCAAGGGAGACCCAGTACTTC
NA	TRBV6-5	NA	TRBJ1-6	CASSYSTNSPLHF	TGTGCCAGCAGTTACTCGACGAATTCACCCCTCCACTTT
NA	TRBV30	TRBD1	TRBJ2-5	CAWRLMDRMRETQYF	TGTGCCTGGAGACTCATGGACAGGATGAGGGAGACCCAGTACTTC
NA	TRBV7-9	NA	TRBJ1-1	CASSLLRGWSTEAFF	TGTGCCAGCAGCTTATTACGGGGTTGGAGCACTGAAGCTTTCTTT
NA	TRBV6-1	TRBD2	TRBJ2-1	CASSGGYGSRGEQFF	TGTGCCAGCAGTGGAGGATACGGATCGCGGGGGGAGCAGTTCTTC
NA	TRBV25-1	NA	TRBJ1-1	CASRVGGITEAFF	TGTGCCAGCAGGGTAGGGGGGATCACTGAAGCTTTCTTT
once	TRBV28	NA	TRBJ2-7	CASSLLGQQYF	TGTGCCAGCAGTTTGTTGGGACAGCAGTACTTC
NA	TRBV7-2	NA	TRBJ1-5	CASKEDSRNQPQHF	TGTGCCAGCAAAGAAGATAGCCGAAATCAGCCCCAGCATTTT
NA	TRBV5-5	NA	TRBJ1-4	CASSLLQGLDEKLFF	TGTGCCAGCAGCTTGTTGCAGGGGTTGGATGAAAAACTGTTTTTT
NA	TRBV2	TRBD1	TRBJ2-2	CASKQVWGQPTGELFF	TGTGCCAGCAAGCAGGTGTGGGGACAGCCGACCGGGGAGCTGTTTTTT
once	TRBV29-1	NA	TRBJ2-2	CSVGLGAANTGELFF	TGCAGCGTTGGGTTAGGGGCCGCGAACACCGGGGAGCTGTTTTTT
NA	TRBV29-1	TRBD2	TRBJ2-3	CSLRGGADTQYF	TGCAGCCTCCGGGGAGGGGCAGATACGCAGTATTTT
NA	TRBV28	NA	TRBJ1-5	CASSLGGPQHF	TGTGCCAGCAGTTTAGGAGGGCCCCAGCATTTT
NA	TRBV5-1	TRBD1	TRBJ2-1	CASSLDGTDNEQFF	TGCGCCAGCAGCTTGGACGGGACAGACAATGAGCAGTTCTTC
NA	TRBV29-1	TRBD1	TRBJ2-3	CSVRQGGTDTQYF	TGCAGCGTCAGACAGGGAGGCACAGATACGCAGTATTTT
NA	TRBV7-9	TRBD2	TRBJ2-3	CASSLAGADTQYF	TGTGCCAGCAGCCTAGCGGGAGCAGATACGCAGTATTTT
NA	TRBV5-4	NA	TRBJ2-3	CASSLEGLDTQYF	TGTGCCAGCAGCTTGGAAGGTTTAGATACGCAGTATTTT
NA	TRBV5-1	NA	TRBJ1-5	CASSLDANGQPQHF	TGCGCCAGCAGCTTGGATGCGAACGGTCAGCCCCAGCATTTT
NA	TRBV7-9	TRBD1	TRBJ1-4	CASSLGGQVEEKLFF	TGTGCCAGCAGCTTAGGGGGACAGGTGGAAGAAAAACTGTTTTTT
NA	TRBV15	NA	TRBJ1-2	CATSREGRGPYGYTF	TGTGCCACCAGCAGAGAAGGAAGGGGCCCCTATGGCTACACCTTC
NA	TRBV30	TRBD1	TRBJ1-5	CAWSVRPGTGYNQPQHF	TGTGCCTGGAGTGTACGGCCCGGGACAGGGTACAATCAGCCCCAGCATTTT
NA	TRBV14	TRBD1	TRBJ1-2	CASSPTGTGGYTF	TGTGCCAGCAGCCCCACCGGGACAGGTGGCTACACCTTC
NA	TRBV2	NA	TRBJ2-2	CASRVDGRAGELFF	TGTGCCAGCAGAGTGGACGGTCGGGCCGGGGAGCTGTTTTTT
NA	TRBV19	TRBD2	TRBJ2-3	CASSPRASGIGTDTQYF	TGTGCCAGTAGCCCAAGGGCTAGCGGGATCGGTACAGATACGCAGTATTTT
once	TRBV30	TRBD2	TRBJ2-2	CAWSQLAANTGELFF	TGTGCCTGGAGTCAGCTAGCGGCGAACACCGGGGAGCTGTTTTTT
NA	TRBV4-1	NA	TRBJ2-4	CASSQDVAKNIQYF	TGCGCCAGCAGCCAAGACGTAGCCAAAAACATTCAGTACTTC
NA	TRBV9	TRBD2	TRBJ2-7	CASSVSGSLDEQYF	TGTGCCAGCAGCGTTAGCGGGAGTCTCGACGAGCAGTACTTC
NA	TRBV6-5	NA	TRBJ2-2	CASSYEIRTGELFF	TGTGCCAGCAGTTACGAAATTAGGACCGGGGAGCTGTTTTTT